This T cell receptor (beta chain) was sequenced for a study of blood T cell repertoires in COVID-19. Study details: Specimens from acute and convalescent COVID-19 originated in the United States, Italy and Spain. Sample material is recorded as cDNA or gDNA derived from T cells, B-cell-depleted T cells, or PBMCs.

Original data processing: Researchers report that nucleated cell counts were estimated from reference gene primer amplification. Assay used: immunoSEQ multiplex PCR; TCRdb lists only in-frame clones, some missing. The DNA was the basis for D and trimming; V, J and clone size are from that table. The data show approximately 150,000 clones, under 95% seen once. There are 13 residues in the CDR3. Trimming left V 2 bases short and J 5 bases short, with 9 bases between. CDR1 is MNHEY, CDR2 SVGAGI, per germline. The material sequenced was peripheral blood. The clonotype originates from a man in his 60s with active or convalescent COVID-19. The gene calls are TRBV6-5 and TRBJ1-1; D not resolved. CDR3 DNA: TGTGCCAGCAGTTACGGGCCGACAACTGAAGCTTTCTTT. Translation gives CASSYGPTTEAFF.